The 12 T cell receptor beta chains given below trace back to one sample, sequenced in a study of human T cells and chemical hapten exposure. TCRdb recomputed calls from the RACE reads with MiXCR, one row per CDR3 protein. The data show approximately 400,000 distinct CDR3 sequences, approximately 5.1% seen once. The time point: pre-sensitization, week 0. Described treatment: therapeutic diphenylcyclopropenone sensitization with weekly scalp DPC. Sequencing was performed on whole blood, taken in connection with sensitization to the hapten diphenylcyclopropenone (DPC). These receptors were collected from a woman aged 45-60 years with alopecia areata. Some clones in this sample may be carry-over from other donors' samples.

Ten or more counts support this clonotype. This rearrangement joins TRBV4-3 to TRBJ2-3, with D unresolved. Germline CDR1 and CDR2: LGHNA and YSLEER. Trimming shortened V by 4 bases and J by 4 bases, and 6 bases separated the two germline ends. This CDR3 has 12 amino acids. This CDR3 reads CASSRVPDTQYF. In nucleotides, the CDR3 is TGCGCCAGCAGCCGCGTGCCAGATACGCAGTATTTT.

This clonotype has ten or more counts. This chain connects TRBV12-3 or TRBV12-4 to TRBJ2-3, with D possibly being TRBD1 (5 bases). V was clipped by 11 bases and J by 3 bases, with 15 bases between them. The CDR3 has 13 residues. This CDR3 is CASDSHLTDTQYF. The CDR3 nucleotides read TGTGCCTCCGACAGCCATTTGACAGATACGCAGTATTTT.

The chain carries TRBV7-2 and TRBJ1-5; 8 bases map to TRBD1. J gave up 6 bases and V 1 base, and 5 bases lay outside the gene matches. This CDR3 is 15 amino acids long. Germline CDR1 SGHTA, CDR2 FQGNSA. The CDR3 sequence: CASSLGQGKGQPQHF. The CDR3 DNA sequence: TGTGCCAGCAGCTTAGGACAGGGGAAAGGTCAGCCCCAGCATTTT.

This sequence joins TRBV7-9 and TRBJ2-3; no clear D gene. The CDR3 extends over 12 amino acids. Trimming took 7 bases from V and 6 from J, leaving 11 bases between them. Germline V gene sequence: CDR1 SEHNR, CDR2 FQNEAQ (reference sequence). CDR3 nucleotides: TGTGCCAGCACCACCGCCGGGGATACGCAGTATTTT. Amino acids: CASTTAGDTQYF.

This clonotype was detected a few times. The chain combines TRBV7-2 with TRBJ2-3; 7 bases are a match to TRBD2. Germline V gives CDR1 SGHTA, CDR2 FQGNSA. The V gene end was trimmed by 2 bases and the J gene end by 3 bases; junction bases not matched to a gene: 8. This CDR3 spans 16 amino acids. CDR3 in DNA: TGTGCCAGCAGCTTAACGGGACTACTATCTACAGATACGCAGTATTTT. Protein sequence: CASSLTGLLSTDTQYF.

This clonotype was observed at least ten times. The chain is built from TRBV24-1 and TRBJ2-1; D is uncertain. Per the germline V gene, CDR1 is KGHDR and CDR2 is SFDVKD. The CDR3 runs 14 residues. V dropped 4 bases and J dropped 4 bases, with 10 bases sitting between them. The CDR3 sequence: CATSDIGPYNEQFF. CDR3 nucleotide sequence: TGTGCCACCAGTGACATTGGACCATACAATGAGCAGTTCTTC.

In this sample, this clonotype turned up many times. This chain connects TRBV29-1 to TRBJ1-1; perhaps TRBD1 as D (5 bases). V lost 6 bases and J 7 bases, leaving 9 bases between the germline ends. The CDR3 totals 10 residues. The germline V gene has CDR1 SQVTM and CDR2 ANQGSEA. CDR3 loop: CSVQGVEAFF. CDR3 DNA: TGCAGCGTCCAGGGTGTTGAAGCTTTCTTT.

The J gene is TRBJ2-1, the V gene TRBV11-3; D perhaps matches TRBD2 (5 bases). Germline assignment: CDR1 SGHNT and CDR2 YENEEA. Between the trimmed V and J ends, which lost 5 bases and 2 bases, there was a span of 16 bases. This CDR3 has 16 amino acids. The CDR3 DNA follows: TGTGCCAGCAGCCACACCCTAAGCGGTACCTACAATGAGCAGTTCTTC. Translating gives CASSHTLSGTYNEQFF.

This clonotype has at least ten counts. The rearrangement links TRBV25-1 to TRBJ2-5; tentative D call: TRBD1 (5 bases). CDR1 MGHDK and CDR2 SYGVNS come from the germline V gene. This CDR3 is 14 amino acids long. Trimming removed 3 bases from V and 4 bases from J, with 12 bases in between. The CDR3 DNA follows: TGTGCCAGCAGTGATCCCCAGGGTTTAGAGACCCAGTACTTC. As protein: CASSDPQGLETQYF.

The rearrangement joins TRBV20-1 to TRBJ2-7; 8 bases agree with TRBD2. Per the germline V gene, CDR1 is DFQATT and CDR2 is SNEGSKA (reference sequence). The CDR3 has 14 amino acids. With V trimmed by 3 bases and J by 4 bases, 8 bases remained unmatched. The CDR3 DNA reads as TGCAGTGCTAGGAAAGCGGGAGAGACTTACGAGCAGTACTTC. It yields the protein CSARKAGETYEQYF.

This clonotype was seen repeatedly, ten times or more. This chain links TRBV28 with TRBJ1-5, with D unresolved. Trimming removed 1 base at V and 2 bases at J, with 12 bases between. The CDR3 consists of 16 residues. The germline gives CDR1 MDHEN, CDR2 SYDVKM. CDR3 in amino acids: CASSLSEVGGNQPQHF. In DNA form, the CDR3 reads TGTGCCAGCAGTTTATCCGAGGTTGGGGGCAATCAGCCCCAGCATTTT.

The chain uses TRBV6-5 and TRBJ2-3; D might be TRBD2 (5 bases). With 5 bases removed from V and 2 bases from J, the gap between germline ends came to 17 bases. The CDR3 is 16 amino acids. Germline V gene data show CDR1 as MNHEY and CDR2 as SVGAGI. This CDR3 is CASSGPSGSNTDTQYF. The DNA for the CDR3 is TGTGCCAGCAGTGGCCCCAGCGGATCCAACACAGATACGCAGTATTTT.